The sequence of this T cell receptor beta chain was determined in a study of blood T cell repertoires in COVID-19. The table came from immunoSEQ multiplex PCR; TCRdb's copy has only in-frame clones and leaves some out. The sample has more than 80,000 clones, about two thirds seen once; the top ten hold approximately 0.87%. The CDR3 sequence is 15 residues long. Germline V CDR1 and CDR2: MNHNS, SASEGT. Trimming removed 0 bases from V and 10 bases from J; junction bases left unmatched: 6. Sequencing input: peripheral blood. The clonotype was recovered from a human donor with acute or convalescent COVID-19. The donor label of this sample is uncertain. V usage is TRBV6-1 and J usage is TRBJ1-2; the match to TRBD1 covers 12 bases. Here the CDR3 reads CASSEARGQGAVYTF. Here the CDR3 DNA reads TGTGCCAGCAGTGAAGCTCGGGGACAGGGGGCCGTCTACACCTTC.